This TCR beta chain was captured in a study of T cells after yellow fever vaccination. Study-wide findings and caveats: In post-booster samples, most primary-vaccination clones reappeared (around 95% CD4, about 90% CD8). FACS-sorted repertoires could harbor abundant contaminating bulk-population clonotypes. A minor fraction of clonotypes spanned both CD4 and CD8 compartments.

The CDR3 contains 15 residues. With 6 bases removed from V and 3 bases from J, the gap between germline ends came to 15 bases. The germline V gene encodes CDR1 SNHLY and CDR2 FYNNEI. In regard to this clonotype: As yet, its antigen is unknown.

Template switching by 5'RACE produced TCR cDNA, adding a universal primer site and UMIs. Each CDR3 protein is one row after TCRdb ran MiXCR on the 5' RACE reads. The sample records approximately 550,000 distinct CDR3 sequences, 13% being singletons. Sample: PBMCs, taken on the day of the yellow fever booster vaccination. The chain uses TRBV2 and TRBJ2-1, with D uncertain. The sequence was collected from a man aged 25 to 45 who received the YFV17D yellow fever vaccine. Here the CDR3 DNA reads TGTGCCAGCAGCAGAGCGAGCCCCTACTACAATGAGCAGTTCTTC. This codes for CASSRASPYYNEQFF.